This T cell receptor (beta chain) was observed in a study of cytomegalovirus exposure and HLA in healthy donors. Germline assignment: CDR1 MDHEN and CDR2 SYDVKM. There are 14 residues in the CDR3. V lost 6 bases, J lost 9 bases, and 12 bases stayed unmatched. Points on this clone: What it binds is unknown.

The PCR was carried out with 60 Vbeta primers and 13 Jbeta primers. Sequencing used immunoSEQ multiplex PCR; TCRdb keeps in-frame clones, though not all of them. The table has around 120,000 clones, approximately 80% seen once; the top ten hold 0.24%. Study outcomes and limitations: Immune exposure information available was restricted to CMV serostatus.

The sequenced material came from PBMCs. The V call is TRBV28, the J call TRBJ2-7; the match to TRBD1 covers 9 bases. The TCR was taken from a man aged 45-60 years in good health and CMV-seronegative. The CDR3 sequence: CASSLGTGYLSQYF. The CDR3 nucleotides are TGTGCCAGCAGCCTCGGGACAGGGTATCTATCGCAGTACTTC.